This record looks at one TCR beta chain sequence and its context. These data originate in a study of blood T cell repertoires in COVID-19. The wider study: COVID-19 samples collected from the United States, Italy and Spain covered acute and convalescent phases.

The repertoire was sequenced with immunoSEQ multiplex PCR; TCRdb's copy has only in-frame clones and lacks some. The data contain under 300,000 clones, around 90% of them seen just once; the ten biggest clones take up 0.7% to 0.85%. The sequenced sample consisted of peripheral blood. The sequence derives from a woman aged 25 to 39 with acute or convalescent COVID-19.

CDR3 nucleotides: TGTGCCAGCAGCTCGCCGGGACTAGCGGGAGGTCGGCAGTTCTTC. Encoded protein: CASSSPGLAGGRQFF. The chain uses TRBV7-9 and TRBJ2-1; TRBD2 agrees at 15 bases. The germline gives CDR1 SEHNR, CDR2 FQNEAQ (reference sequence). V dropped 4 bases and J dropped 12; count of bases not matched to a gene: 7. The CDR3 spans 15 residues.